The 16 T cell receptor beta chains listed next were all sequenced from one sample in a study of CD8 T cells in ankylosing spondylitis. MiXCR, run by TCRdb on the 5' RACE reads, gives a single entry per CDR3 protein. The data show some 200,000 distinct CDR3 sequences, approximately 24% seen once. Source material: blood, either unsorted or a sorted T cell fraction (not recorded which). These receptors came from a male donor with ankylosing spondylitis or in good health (not recorded which).

This clonotype showed up just a few times. This chain joins TRBV29-1 and TRBJ2-5, with D perhaps TRBD2 (6 bases). CDR1 is SQVTM and CDR2 is ANQGSEA in the germline V gene. This CDR3 has 16 amino acids. V lost 2 bases and J 0 bases, leaving 16 bases between the germline ends. CDR3: CSVEPRRGWYQETQYF. In DNA form, the CDR3 reads TGCAGCGTTGAACCCCGGAGGGGCTGGTACCAAGAGACCCAGTACTTC.

The sample holds one count of this clonotype. The J gene is TRBJ2-1, the V gene TRBV5-5; possibly TRBD2 for D (5 bases). The CDR3 loop spans 13 amino acids. Germline V lookup: CDR1 SGHKS, CDR2 YYEKEE (reference sequence). V was clipped by 0 bases and J by 8 bases, with 9 bases between them. CDR3 amino acids: CASSLGGFDEQFF. The DNA for the CDR3 is TGTGCCAGCAGCTTGGGAGGGTTCGATGAGCAGTTCTTC.

This chain links TRBV6-1 with TRBJ2-7; 10 bases are shared with TRBD1. Germline V gives CDR1 MNHNS, CDR2 SASEGT. V shed 4 bases, J shed 5 bases, and the junction held 5 bases outside the gene matches. The length of the CDR3 is 14 residues. The CDR3 nucleotides read TGTGCCAGCAGTGCGGCGACAGGGGGCCACGAGCAGTACTTC. Amino acid sequence: CASSAATGGHEQYF.

This clonotype has ten or more counts. This rearrangement joins TRBV3-1 to TRBJ2-5; possibly TRBD1 or TRBD2 for D (5 bases each). Germline values: CDR1 LGHDT, CDR2 YNNKEL (reference sequence). Between the trimmed V and J ends, which lost 5 bases and 5 bases, there was a span of 12 bases. This CDR3 comprises 13 residues. CDR3 coding DNA: TGTGCCAGCAGCGCCAGGTGGGGGGAGACCCAGTACTTC. Translation: CASSARWGETQYF.

The chain is built from TRBV6-2 or TRBV6-3 and TRBJ2-1; 14 positions agree with TRBD2. The CDR3 consists of 17 residues. Germline loops: CDR1 MNHEY, CDR2 SVGEGT. V gave up 6 bases and J gave up 9 bases; unmatched junction bases: 13. Here the CDR3 reads CASRSPIGTSGSGEQFF. As DNA, the CDR3 is TGTGCCAGCAGGTCCCCCATCGGGACTAGCGGGAGTGGTGAGCAGTTCTTC.

At least ten counts were recorded for this clonotype. This sequence joins TRBV25-1 and TRBJ1-3, with a weak D call TRBD1 (5 bases). With 5 bases removed from V and 2 bases from J, the gap between germline ends came to 10 bases. Germline-derived CDR1 and CDR2 are MGHDK and SYGVNS. The CDR3 spans 14 residues. The CDR3 reads CASSPRGAGNTIYF. In DNA, the CDR3 is TGTGCCAGCAGTCCTCGGGGGGCTGGAAACACCATATATTTT.

With respect to this clonotype: A much larger clone lies one base from this, so it may be a read error. The chain combines TRBV20-1 with TRBJ1-1; D gene ambiguous. V was pared by 0 bases and J by 6 bases, with 17 bases between. The CDR3 is 15 residues long. Germline V gives CDR1 DFQATT, CDR2 SNEGSKA (reference sequence). The DNA of the CDR3 is TGCAGTGCTAGAGATCGGATCTTTTCCAACGCTGAAGCTTTCTTT. Translation: CSARDRIFSNAEAFF.

This clonotype was counted many times. The J gene is TRBJ1-4, the V gene TRBV28; D gene ambiguous. CDR3 length equals 15 residues. Germline CDR1 reads MDHEN; CDR2 reads SYDVKM. V lost 7 bases and J 0 bases, leaving 12 bases between the germline ends. CDR3 nucleotides: TGTGCCAGCAACCAGCTAACAGCAACTAATGAAAAACTGTTTTTT. This encodes CASNQLTATNEKLFF.

This chain links TRBV5-1 with TRBJ2-3; TRBD2 is a possible D gene (6 bases). CDR1 SGHRS and CDR2 YFSETQ come from the germline V gene. Trimming shortened V by 4 bases and J by 0 bases, and 15 bases separated the two germline ends. This CDR3 has 16 residues. This CDR3 reads CASSPRGLSSTDTQYF. CDR3 DNA sequence: TGCGCCAGCAGCCCGCGGGGACTGTCCAGCACAGATACGCAGTATTTT. Based on the CDR3 plus reference TRBV5-1 and TRBJ2-3, the full variable domain is KAGVTQTPRYLIKTRGQQVTLSCSPISGHRSVSWYQQTPGQGLQFLFEYFSETQRNKGNFPGRFSGRQFSNSRSEMNVSTLELGDSALYLCASSPRGLSSTDTQYFGPGTRLTVL.

As for this clonotype: A read error is possible here, since a much larger clone lies one base away. The chain joins TRBV5-1 to TRBJ2-5; D possibly uses TRBD1 or TRBD2 (5 bases each). Germline CDR1 and CDR2: SGHRS and YFSETQ. CDR3 size: 15 residues. With 0 bases removed from V and 2 bases from J, the gap between germline ends came to 11 bases. CDR3: CASSLDLGRQETQYF. The CDR3 coding sequence is TGCGCCAGCAGCTTGGATTTGGGACGTCAAGAGACCCAGTACTTC. The full variable domain, in which reference TRBV5-1 and TRBJ2-5 provide the parts outside the CDR3, is KAGVTQTPRYLIKTRGQQVTLSCSPISGHRSVSWYQQTPGQGLQFLFEYFSETQRNKGNFPGRFSGRQFSNSRSEMNVSTLELGDSALYLCASSLDLGRQETQYFGPGTRLLVL.

This clonotype was detected ten times or more. This sequence joins TRBV4-3 and TRBJ2-7; 9 nucleotides line up with TRBD2. The CDR3 length is 15 residues. The J segment lost 3 bases and the V segment lost 0 bases, leaving 3 bases of the junction unmatched. CDR1 and CDR2 (germline): LGHNA, YSLEER. The CDR3 spells CASSQDELAGYEQYF. DNA of the CDR3: TGCGCCAGCAGCCAAGATGAACTAGCGGGCTACGAGCAGTACTTC.

The chain recombines TRBV20-1 with TRBJ1-2; TRBD1 matches at 7 bases. J gave up 2 bases and V 2 bases, and 2 bases lay outside the gene matches. Germline-derived CDR1 and CDR2 are DFQATT and SNEGSKA (reference sequence). This CDR3 region has 13 residues. CDR3 coding DNA: TGCAGTGCTAGACCGACAGGGAACTATGGCTACACCTTC. Amino acids: CSARPTGNYGYTF.

This rearrangement joins TRBV20-1 to TRBJ1-4, with a possible D match to TRBD1 (5 bases). CDR1 and CDR2 (germline): DFQATT, SNEGSKA (reference sequence). V lost 8 bases and J lost 5, with 21 bases in between. The length of the CDR3 is 15 residues. CDR3 protein: CSPLNLDSGNEKLFF. The DNA for the CDR3 is TGCAGTCCACTAAATCTAGACAGCGGGAATGAAAAACTGTTTTTT.

This clonotype was seen more than once but under ten times. V and J are TRBV29-1 and TRBJ2-7; no clear D. The V gene lost 7 bases and the J gene lost 3 bases, with 16 bases spanning the gap. Germline lookup yields CDR1 SQVTM and CDR2 ANQGSEA. The CDR3 contains 13 residues. DNA of the CDR3: TGCAGCGCCCAACGAGACATGGGCTACGAGCAGTACTTC. Translating it yields CSAQRDMGYEQYF.

Of note for this clonotype: This clone may be a read error of a much larger clone one base away. The V and J genes are TRBV5-1 and TRBJ1-2; D is unresolved. CDR3 size: 14 residues. Germline loops: CDR1 SGHRS, CDR2 YFSETQ. CDR3 residues: CASSLGVSGFGYPF. In nucleotides, the CDR3 is TGCGCCAGCAGCTTGGGGGTGTCGGGGTTCGGCTACCCCTTC.

At least ten counts were recorded for this clonotype. The V gene is TRBV15, the J gene TRBJ1-2; D might be TRBD1 (6 bases). CDR3 length equals 15 residues. Germline V gene data show CDR1 as LNHNV and CDR2 as YYDKDF (reference sequence). Between the trimmed V and J ends, which lost 2 bases and 8 bases, there was a span of 18 bases. CDR3 in amino acids: CATSRPPRGAKGYTF. CDR3 DNA: TGTGCCACCAGCAGACCTCCCCGGGGGGCTAAAGGCTACACCTTC.